The 7 T cell receptor beta chains below were found in one sample sequenced in a study of shared clonotypes between healthy human individuals. Sequencing used immunoSEQ multiplex PCR; TCRdb keeps in-frame clones, though not all of them. The sample lists some 900,000 clones; approximately 80% were seen once. The sample taken for sequencing was memory CD4+ T cells sorted from blood. The sample's subset: CD45RA-negative fraction. The receptors stem from a man aged 18 to 29 in good health.

This clone has just one count. The chain combines TRBV5-1 with TRBJ2-1; 8 bases agree with TRBD2. The CDR3 contains 15 residues. The junction had 4 bases not matched to a gene; V was cut back by 0 bases and J by 5 bases. Per the germline V gene, CDR1 is SGHRS and CDR2 is YFSETQ. Here the CDR3 reads CASSLAGTRDNEQFF. CDR3 coding DNA: TGCGCCAGCAGCTTGGCCGGGACTAGAGACAATGAGCAGTTCTTC.

In this sample, this clone turned up a few times. V usage is TRBV30 and J usage is TRBJ1-1, with D uncertain. The V and J ends lost 7 bases and 10 bases respectively, with 7 bases between them. The germline V gene has CDR1 GTSNPN and CDR2 SVGIG (reference sequence). The CDR3 has 8 residues. The DNA of the CDR3 is TGTGCCTCCCCGCGAGCTTTCTTT. Translated: CASPRAFF.

This clone appeared a few times. This chain links TRBV5-4 with TRBJ2-5, with 9 nucleotides matching TRBD1. Germline-derived CDR1 and CDR2 are SGHNT and YYREEE (reference sequence). V shed 3 bases, J shed 4 bases, and the junction held 4 bases outside the gene matches. The CDR3 length is 14 residues. The CDR3 is CASSSGQGTETQYF. CDR3 DNA sequence: TGTGCCAGCAGCTCAGGACAGGGGACAGAGACCCAGTACTTC.

This clone was picked up one time. The rearrangement links TRBV7-2 to TRBJ2-3, with 14 positions matching TRBD2. The CDR3 length is 16 residues. In germline, CDR1 is SGHTA, CDR2 FQGNSA. The trim removed 4 bases at V and 4 bases at J, leaving 4 bases unmatched. DNA of the CDR3: TGTGCCAGCAGCTATAGACTAGCGGGAGGGCCAGATACGCAGTATTTT. Its protein product is CASSYRLAGGPDTQYF.

J is TRBJ1-3 and V is TRBV9; no reliable D call. Germline lookup yields CDR1 SGDLS and CDR2 YYNGEE. The CDR3 spans 15 residues. V gave up 0 bases and J gave up 0 bases, with 7 bases separating them. For the CDR3, the DNA is TGTGCCAGCAGCGTAGGGATGGGCTCTGGAAACACCATATATTTT. Translating it yields CASSVGMGSGNTIYF.

This sequence joins TRBV4-1 and TRBJ2-5; TRBD2 might be the D (5 bases). The CDR3 loop spans 14 amino acids. The V end was cut by 2 bases, the J end by 5 bases, with 12 bases between. The germline gives CDR1 MGHRA, CDR2 YSYEKL. The CDR3 nucleotides read TGCGCCAGCAGCCAAAGGGAGCCAAGGGAGACCCAGTACTTC. This translates into CASSQREPRETQYF.

J is TRBJ2-5 and V is TRBV6-1; tentative D call: TRBD1 (5 bases). V was clipped by 1 base and J by 5 bases, with 11 bases between them. CDR3 length: 14 amino acids. Germline V gene sequence: CDR1 MNHNS, CDR2 SASEGT. The CDR3 sequence: CASSEGVRVETQYF. CDR3 DNA sequence: TGTGCCAGCAGTGAAGGAGTCAGGGTGGAGACCCAGTACTTC.